The entry that follows covers one T cell receptor beta chain sequence. The antigen remains unidentified. Trimming removed 3 bases from V and 9 bases from J, with 21 bases in between. The length of the CDR3 is 16 residues. Germline V gene sequence: CDR1 KGHSH, CDR2 LQKENI. The sample originates from a study of CD8 T cells in ankylosing spondylitis. General study findings and limits: Seemingly distinctive of ankylosing spondylitis blood was a TCR beta motif formed by eight highly homologous variants. The study looked at matched synovial fluid samples from ankylosing spondylitis patients. Disease-linked clones were reported to be significantly enriched there.

Using its own MiXCR run on the 5' RACE reads, TCRdb lists one record per CDR3 protein. The data hold 350,000 or so distinct CDR3 sequences, with roughly 8% observed a single time. This TCR came from a male donor with ankylosing spondylitis. The chain is built from TRBV18 and TRBJ2-1; possible D gene TRBD1, 6 bases. The sequenced sample consisted of blood, either unsorted or a sorted T cell fraction (not recorded which). The CDR3 bases are TGTGCCAGCTCACCGGACGCCGGGACATGGTGGTTTGAGCAGTTCTTC. Translation gives CASSPDAGTWWFEQFF.